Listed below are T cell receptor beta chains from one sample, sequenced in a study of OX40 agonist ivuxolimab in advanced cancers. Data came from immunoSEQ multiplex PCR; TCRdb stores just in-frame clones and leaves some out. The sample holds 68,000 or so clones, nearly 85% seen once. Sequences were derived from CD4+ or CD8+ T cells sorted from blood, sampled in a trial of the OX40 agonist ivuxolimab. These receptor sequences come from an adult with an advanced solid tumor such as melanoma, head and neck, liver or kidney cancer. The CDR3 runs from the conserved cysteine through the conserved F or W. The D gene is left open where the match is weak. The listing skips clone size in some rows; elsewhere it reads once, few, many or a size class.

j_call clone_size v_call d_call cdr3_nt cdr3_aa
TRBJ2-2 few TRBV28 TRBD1 TGTGCCAGCAGCCCAAGTTTTGGGACAGGGGTCGGGGAGCTGTTTTTT CASSPSFGTGVGELFF
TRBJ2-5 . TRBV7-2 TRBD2 TGTGCCAGCAGCTCAGCTTCCTGGCTAGCGGGATCCGGAGAGACCCAGTACTTC CASSSASWLAGSGETQYF
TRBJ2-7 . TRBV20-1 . TGCAGTGCCCCCTCGGGGACTTATCGGTACTTC CSAPSGTYRYF
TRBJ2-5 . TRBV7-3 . TGTGCCAGCAGCTTACAGGGAGCCCAAGAGACCCAGTACTTC CASSLQGAQETQYF
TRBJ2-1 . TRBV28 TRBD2 TGTGCCAGCCGGCCTGGGACTAGCGGAGTCAATGAGCAGTTCTTC CASRPGTSGVNEQFF
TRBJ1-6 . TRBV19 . TGTGCCAGTAAGGAGGCTTTGTATAATTCACCCCTCCACTTT CASKEALYNSPLHF
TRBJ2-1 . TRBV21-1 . TGTGCCAGCCGGCTAGCGGGCCTTATCTCCTACAATGAGCAGTTCTTC CASRLAGLISYNEQFF
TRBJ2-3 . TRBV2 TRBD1 TGTGCCAGCAGTGAACCCTCCGGGACAGGCGGCACAGATACGCAGTATTTT CASSEPSGTGGTDTQYF
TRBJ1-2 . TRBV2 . TGTGCCAGCAGTGAAAGGGTTCACGGCTACACCTTC CASSERVHGYTF
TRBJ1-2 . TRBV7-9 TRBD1 TGTGCCAGCAGTCGGACAGGGAAGTATGGCTACACCTTC CASSRTGKYGYTF
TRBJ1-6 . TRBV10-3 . TGTGCCATCCGCCAGACGAATTCACCCCTCCACTTT CAIRQTNSPLHF
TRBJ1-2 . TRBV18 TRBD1 TGTGCCAGCTCACCGGACAGGGGGAATAACTATGGCTACACCTTC CASSPDRGNNYGYTF
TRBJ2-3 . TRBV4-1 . TGCGCCAGCAGCCAAGAAGGCCGCGCCCCAGATACGCAGTATTTT CASSQEGRAPDTQYF
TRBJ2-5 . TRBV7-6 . TGTGCCAGCAGCGCAAACCGGGACACCTTTCAAGAGACCCAGTACTTC CASSANRDTFQETQYF
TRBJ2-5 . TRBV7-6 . TGTGCCAGCAGCCAAGGAGGTGGAGAGACCCAGTACTTC CASSQGGGETQYF
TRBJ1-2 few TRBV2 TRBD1 TGTGCCAGCAGCCGAGACAGGGATTATGGCTACACCTTC CASSRDRDYGYTF
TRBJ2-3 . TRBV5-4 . TGTGCCAGCAGCTCCGAACGCCTCGATACGCAGTATTTT CASSSERLDTQYF
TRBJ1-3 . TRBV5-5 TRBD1 TGTGCCAGCAGCCCAGGGACAGGGGGCGGAAACACCATATATTTT CASSPGTGGGNTIYF
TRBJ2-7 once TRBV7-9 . TGTGCCAGCAGCGTAAACTACGAGCAGTACTTC CASSVNYEQYF
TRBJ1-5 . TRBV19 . TGTGCCAGTAGCCTCTCAGGGAGTAATCAGCCCCAGCATTTT CASSLSGSNQPQHF
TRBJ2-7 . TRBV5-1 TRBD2 TGCGCCAGCAGCCCGACCGGGGGGTCCCACGAGCAGTACTTC CASSPTGGSHEQYF
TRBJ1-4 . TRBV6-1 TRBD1 TGTGCCAGCAGTGCCGGGACAGAGAATGAAAAACTGTTTTTT CASSAGTENEKLFF
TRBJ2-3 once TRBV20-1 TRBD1 TGCAGTGCTAGGGGGACAGGGAAGCAGTATTTT CSARGTGKQYF
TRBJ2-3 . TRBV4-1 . TGCGCCAGCAGCCAAGTCCCGGGGGCGGGATACACAGATACGCAGTATTTT CASSQVPGAGYTDTQYF
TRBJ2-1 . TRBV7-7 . TGTGCCAGCAGCGGGGGACCCCACGGGGGTGCCGATGAGCAGTTCTTC CASSGGPHGGADEQFF
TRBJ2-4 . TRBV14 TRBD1 TGTGCCAGCAGCCAAGACTCGGACAGGGCCAAAAACATTCAGTACTTC CASSQDSDRAKNIQYF
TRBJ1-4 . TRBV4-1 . TGCGCCAGCAGCGAAAGGGGCGGGGGGCCAACTAATGAAAAACTGTTTTTT CASSERGGGPTNEKLFF
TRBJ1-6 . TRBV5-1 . TGCGCCAGCAGCTATAGCTCCTATAATTCACCCCTCCACTTT CASSYSSYNSPLHF
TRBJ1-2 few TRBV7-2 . TGTGCCAGCAGCTTATCCCATCAGGGGATTAAAGGCTACACCTTC CASSLSHQGIKGYTF
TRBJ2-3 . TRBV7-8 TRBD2 TGTGCCAGCAGCGCCTGGACTAGCGGGGGGGGAGATACGCAGTATTTT CASSAWTSGGGDTQYF
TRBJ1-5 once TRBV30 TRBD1 TGTGCCTGGAGCCCCGCGACAGGGGGCCTGCGACAGCCCCAGCATTTT CAWSPATGGLRQPQHF
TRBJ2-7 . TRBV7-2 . TGTGCCAGCAGCTTGGGTAGAACCTACGAGCAGTACTTC CASSLGRTYEQYF
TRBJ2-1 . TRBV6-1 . TGTGCCAGCAGTGAAGACCCCCTTCTCTTCTACAATGAGCAGTTCTTC CASSEDPLLFYNEQFF